Below, 15 T cell receptor beta chains from the same sample are listed, as sequenced in a study of tumor-infiltrating lymphocytes in primary liver carcinoma. Starting from around 510 ng of total RNA, TCR beta cDNA was produced with a primer in the constant region. For TCR beta, libraries were produced by three nested multiplex PCR rounds using slightly modified ARM-PCR. The opening two PCR rounds, around 9 cycles each, paired TRBV1-TRBV30 forward primers with a C-beta reverse primer. Using its own MiXCR run on the multiplex PCR reads, TCRdb lists one record per CDR3 protein. The profile shows some 190,000 distinct CDR3 sequences, around 81% of them singletons. Without any cell sorting, roughly 18-30 mg of bulk tissue yielded co-extracted RNA and DNA. Sequencing was done on a sample of tumor tissue from primary liver carcinoma. These receptors were collected from a man between 40 and 49 years old with primary liver carcinoma and hepatitis B virus infection.

Note on this clonotype: Without the conserved terminal phenylalanine or tryptophan, this CDR3 likely stems from a read error. The chain recombines TRBV7-9 with TRBJ2-2; 7 bases line up with TRBD1. Per the germline V gene, CDR1 is SEHNR and CDR2 is FQNEAQ (reference sequence). CDR3 length equals 13 residues. Written as DNA, the CDR3 is TGTGCGAGCAGCGACAGGGTAGCGGGGGAGCTGTTTGTT. This encodes CASSDRVAGELFV.

Regarding this clonotype: One junction end disagrees with the germline gene, perhaps due to a read error. This chain joins TRBV29-1 and TRBJ2-2; D possibly uses TRBD1 or TRBD2 (5 bases each). Germline V CDR1 and CDR2: SQVTM, ANQGSEA. The CDR3 has 14 amino acids. CDR3 region: CSVLGPGPIGKLFF. In nucleotides, the CDR3 is TGCAGCGTCCTGGGTCCGGGACCCATCGGGAAGCTGTTTTTT.

This clonotype has a count of ten or more. The rearrangement links TRBV4-2 to TRBJ2-3, with 11 bases aligning to TRBD2. The CDR3 length is 19 residues. The germline V gene has CDR1 LGHNA and CDR2 YNFKEQ. V lost 4 bases, J lost 2 bases, and 14 bases stayed unmatched. The CDR3: CASSPTSTSSGRYTDTQYF. In nucleotides, the CDR3 is TGTGCCAGCAGCCCGACCTCTACCTCTAGCGGGAGGTACACAGATACGCAGTATTTT.

The table lists this clonotype with a count of one. DNA for the CDR3: TGTGCCAGCAGGTCCGAAGGATACAGCGAGCTGTTTTTT. Amino acid sequence: CASRSEGYSELFF. The V call is TRBV5-4, the J call TRBJ2-2; D not resolved. Germline loops: CDR1 SGHNT, CDR2 YYREEE (reference sequence). The V gene lost 5 bases and the J gene lost 11 bases, with 16 bases spanning the gap. This CDR3 spans 13 amino acids.

Note on this clonotype: At one end, the junction sequence differs from germline, possibly due to a read error. The V gene is TRBV6-5, the J gene TRBJ2-2; the D gene is possibly TRBD2 (5 bases). CDR3 length: 15 residues. Germline V gene data show CDR1 as MNHEY and CDR2 as SVGAGI. In DNA form, the CDR3 reads TGTGCCAGCAGCTGGACGCGGGCGCACACTGGGGAGTTGTTTTTT. Its protein product is CASSWTRAHTGELFF.

As to this clonotype: Its ends do not fully match the called genes, so a read error is possible. This chain uses TRBV10-3 with TRBJ1-1; D is unresolved. The CDR3 runs to 14 residues. Germline lookup yields CDR1 ENHRY and CDR2 SYGVKD. In DNA form, the CDR3 reads TGTGTCATCAGTTACGAGAGCGTGAACACTGAAGCTTTCTTT. Translated: CVISYESVNTEAFF.

CDR3 amino acids: CASSDTEGIGKNIQYF. The CDR3 DNA reads as TGTGCCAGCAGTGACACAGAGGGGATCGGCAAAAACATTCAGTACTTC. The chain joins TRBV6-1 to TRBJ2-4; D may match TRBD1 or TRBD2 (5 bases each). The germline V gene encodes CDR1 MNHNS and CDR2 SASEGT. This CDR3 is built from 16 residues. The V gene lost 3 bases and the J gene lost 3 bases, with 15 bases spanning the gap.

This clonotype showed up many times. The CDR3 bases are TGTGCCAGTGGGACCGGTACAGGGGTCCAGCCCCAGCATTTT. Amino acids: CASGTGTGVQPQHF. V gene TRBV28 combines with J gene TRBJ1-5, with TRBD1 identical over 7 bases. The junction had 12 bases not matched to a gene; V was cut back by 9 bases and J by 7 bases. This CDR3 contains 14 residues. Germline lookup yields CDR1 MDHEN and CDR2 SYDVKM.

This clonotype was seen a few times. The junction shows a germline mismatch at one end, possibly a read error. J is TRBJ2-5 and V is TRBV29-1; D might be TRBD1 (6 bases). Germline-derived CDR1 and CDR2 are SQVTM and ANQGSEA. CDR3 length: 12 residues. CDR3 nucleotides: TGTAGCGTGTCACAGGGATGGACGACCCAGTACTTC. Encoded protein: CSVSQGWTTQYF.

The chain recombines TRBV11-2 with TRBJ2-5; possibly TRBD2 for D (5 bases). There are 15 residues in the CDR3. V lost 10 bases and J lost 5, with 23 bases in between. Germline values: CDR1 SGHAT, CDR2 FQNNGV. The CDR3 here is CANNRWTGPAETQYF. DNA of the CDR3: TGTGCCAACAATCGTTGGACTGGTCCCGCTGAGACCCAGTACTTC.

In its sample, this clonotype was seen once. This CDR3 is missing its conserved last phenylalanine or tryptophan, likely due to a read error. The CDR3 spells CAIQRPRSGVNVLTL. The CDR3 nucleotides are TGTGCCATCCAGCGGCCGCGCTCTGGGGTCAACGTCCTGACTTTA. The rearrangement links TRBV11-2 to TRBJ2-6; D may be TRBD2 (5 bases). Germline V CDR1 and CDR2: SGHAT, FQNNGV. The CDR3 runs to 15 residues.

This clonotype was counted between two and nine times. The junction departs from germline at one end; a sequencing error may be responsible. The chain has TRBV4-3 and TRBJ2-7; D might be TRBD2 (6 bases). This CDR3 comprises 16 residues. Germline V lookup: CDR1 LGHNA, CDR2 YSLEER. The CDR3 reads CASSQEIAVSSYEQYF. For the CDR3, the DNA is TGTGCCAGCAGCCAAGAAATAGCGGTGAGCTCCTACGAGCAATACTTC.

In the case of this clonotype: A read error may account for a junction end that differs from germline. This chain links TRBV4-2 with TRBJ2-7, with TRBD1 matching over 7 bases. The CDR3 has 15 amino acids. The germline gives CDR1 LGHNA, CDR2 YNFKEQ. The CDR3 sequence is CASSPGPGGLDEHYF. Written as DNA, the CDR3 is TGTGCCAGCAGCCCGGGCCCAGGGGGTCTTGACGAGCATTACTTC.

As regards this clonotype: Germline and junction disagree at one end, which may indicate a read error. This chain joins TRBV11-1 and TRBJ2-4; 13 positions agree with TRBD2. CDR1 is SGHAT and CDR2 is FQDESV in the germline V gene (reference sequence). The CDR3 length is 17 residues. The CDR3 bases are TGTCTCAGCAGCATTCCCGGGACTAGCGGGACCAAAAACATTCACTACTTC. Protein: CLSSIPGTSGTKNIHYF.

The chain uses TRBV4-2 and TRBJ2-3, with D tentatively TRBD1 (6 bases). This CDR3 region has 15 residues. The germline gives CDR1 LGHNA, CDR2 YNFKEQ. The CDR3 DNA follows: TGTGTCAGTAGCCAAGACGAAGGGGGTGCAGATACGCAGTATTTT. It is translated as CVSSQDEGGADTQYF.